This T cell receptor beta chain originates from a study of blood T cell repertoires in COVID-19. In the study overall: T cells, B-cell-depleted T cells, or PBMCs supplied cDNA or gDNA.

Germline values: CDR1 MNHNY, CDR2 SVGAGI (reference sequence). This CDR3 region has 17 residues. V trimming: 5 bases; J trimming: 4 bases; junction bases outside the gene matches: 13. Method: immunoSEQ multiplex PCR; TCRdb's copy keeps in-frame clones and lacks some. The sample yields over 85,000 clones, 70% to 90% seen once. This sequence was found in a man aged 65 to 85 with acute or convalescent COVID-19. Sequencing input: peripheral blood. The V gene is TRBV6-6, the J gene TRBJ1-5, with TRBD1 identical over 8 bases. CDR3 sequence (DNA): TGTGCCAGCAGTCTACACTATCCTTGGACAGGGAATCAGCCCCAGCATTTT. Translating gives CASSLHYPWTGNQPQHF.